The 16 T cell receptor beta chains in this list originate from one sample, sequenced in a study of blood T cell repertoires in COVID-19. Sequencing used immunoSEQ multiplex PCR; TCRdb keeps in-frame clones, though not all of them. The table has approximately 75,000 clones, about 93% seen once. Sequences were obtained from peripheral blood. All receptors come from a human donor in a cohort sampled during active COVID-19.

This clone was seen just once. J is TRBJ1-3 and V is TRBV9; 8 nucleotides agree with TRBD1. Germline V gene sequence: CDR1 SGDLS, CDR2 YYNGEE. The CDR3 is 15 residues long. Trimming removed 2 bases from V and 4 bases from J; junction bases left unmatched: 5. CDR3 region: CASSVRQGSGNTIYF. Written as DNA, the CDR3 is TGTGCCAGCAGCGTCCGACAGGGGAGCGGAAACACCATATATTTT.

This chain joins TRBV5-8 and TRBJ2-7; D might be TRBD1 (6 bases). The CDR3 loop spans 15 amino acids. CDR1 and CDR2 (germline): SGHTS, YDEGEE. Trimming shortened V by 3 bases and J by 2 bases, and 15 bases separated the two germline ends. The CDR3 nucleotides read TGTGCCAGCAGCTCTGGCCGGGACATAACCTACGAGCAGTACTTC. It is translated as CASSSGRDITYEQYF.

The chain combines TRBV5-5 with TRBJ2-5, with D possibly matching TRBD2 (5 bases). In germline, CDR1 is SGHKS, CDR2 YYEKEE (reference sequence). The CDR3 totals 13 residues. Trimming cost V 4 bases and J 4 bases, with 11 bases left between them. The CDR3 sequence: CASSLGLRETQYF. The CDR3, as DNA: TGTGCCAGCAGCCTTGGACTGCGAGAGACCCAGTACTTC.

The V call is TRBV6-5, the J call TRBJ1-1; D possibly corresponds to TRBD1 (5 bases). The length of the CDR3 is 15 residues. Trimming cost V 5 bases and J 4 bases, with 17 bases left between them. In germline, CDR1 is MNHEY, CDR2 SVGAGI. This CDR3 reads CASSPLGGVITEAFF. The CDR3 nucleotides are TGTGCCAGCAGTCCGCTCGGGGGGGTTATCACTGAAGCTTTCTTT.

The chain joins TRBV11-2 to TRBJ2-5; 7 bases map to TRBD1. The CDR3 totals 15 residues. The germline V gene has CDR1 SGHAT and CDR2 FQNNGV. V gave up 5 bases and J gave up 3 bases; unmatched junction bases: 9. CDR3 bases: TGTGCCAGCAGCCAGGCCGGGACAGCCAAAGAGACCCAGTACTTC. As protein: CASSQAGTAKETQYF.

The chain is built from TRBV6-6 and TRBJ1-3; 7 nucleotides line up with TRBD1. Germline V lookup: CDR1 MNHNY, CDR2 SVGAGI (reference sequence). With 7 bases clipped from V and 4 bases from J, the junction kept 13 bases outside the gene matches. The CDR3 covers 16 residues. DNA for the CDR3: TGTGCCAGCAAGAAACCGGGACAGAATCCCGGAAACACCATATATTTT. Its protein product is CASKKPGQNPGNTIYF.

The chain uses TRBV9 and TRBJ2-3, with 13 bases matching TRBD2. With V trimmed by 0 bases and J by 0 bases, 7 bases remained unmatched. This CDR3 is 19 amino acids long. The germline gives CDR1 SGDLS, CDR2 YYNGEE. CDR3 DNA: TGTGCCAGCAGCGTAGAGGGACTAGCGGGGCCCGCTAGCACAGATACGCAGTATTTT. Encoded protein: CASSVEGLAGPASTDTQYF.

J is TRBJ1-6 and V is TRBV27; a weak D match, TRBD1 (6 bases). Germline V gene sequence: CDR1 MNHEY, CDR2 SMNVEV (reference sequence). The germline V and J ends were trimmed by 1 base and 0 bases, with 13 bases remaining between them. The CDR3 totals 18 residues. CDR3 loop: CASSLFPGHSSYNSPLHF. The DNA for the CDR3 is TGTGCCAGCAGTTTATTCCCGGGACACAGCTCCTATAATTCACCCCTCCACTTT.

Comments on this clone: The junction departs from germline at one end; a sequencing error may be responsible. The gene calls are TRBV7-7 and TRBJ2-1; D may be TRBD2 (6 bases). CDR3 size: 15 residues. Germline V gene lookup returns CDR1 SSHAT and CDR2 FNYEAQ (reference sequence). The CDR3 spells CASSLELASYNEQFF. The CDR3 DNA reads as TGTGCTAGCAGCTTAGAACTAGCATCCTACAATGAGCAGTTCTTC.

The V gene is TRBV7-9, the J gene TRBJ1-1; D is undetermined. This CDR3 comprises 13 residues. V was shortened by 5 bases and J by 0 bases, with 7 bases between the two germline ends. Per germline, CDR1 SEHNR and CDR2 FQNEAQ (reference sequence). For the CDR3, the DNA is TGTGCCAGCAGCCTGACACTGAACACTGAAGCTTTCTTT. As protein: CASSLTLNTEAFF. Full variable domain (outside the CDR3, taken from reference TRBV7-9 and TRBJ1-1): DTGVSQNPRHKITKRGQNVTFRCDPISEHNRLYWYRQTLGQGPEFLTYFQNEAQLEKSRLLSDRFSAERPKGSFSTLEIQRTEQGDSAMYLCASSLTLNTEAFFGQGTRLTVV.

This clone was seen a single time. The genes are TRBV18 and TRBJ2-3; 11 bases align to TRBD1. CDR3 size: 15 residues. J was trimmed by 5 bases and V by 6 bases; bases with no gene match: 7. CDR1 is KGHSH and CDR2 is LQKENI in the germline V gene. The CDR3 here is CASSWTGGLGDTQYF. The CDR3 DNA sequence: TGTGCCAGCTCCTGGACAGGGGGCTTGGGAGATACGCAGTATTTT.

The V gene is TRBV7-6, the J gene TRBJ2-1, with 13 nucleotides matching TRBD2. The CDR3 sequence is 19 residues long. The J segment lost 7 bases and the V segment lost 4 bases, leaving 16 bases of the junction unmatched. CDR1 and CDR2 from the germline V gene are SGHVS and FNYEAQ. The CDR3 DNA follows: TGTGCCAGCAGCTCCCGGACTAGCGGGGGCCTAACCTTTCCTAATGAGCAGTTCTTC. The encoded protein is CASSSRTSGGLTFPNEQFF.

For the CDR3, the DNA is TGTGCCAGCAGCCCGCGGGACAGACTAGCCAAAAACATTCAGTACTTC. It encodes CASSPRDRLAKNIQYF. This chain links TRBV5-6 with TRBJ2-4; TRBD1 is a possible D gene (7 bases). CDR3 length: 16 amino acids. The ends were cut back, 4 bases at V and 0 bases at J, with 14 bases in the middle. Germline V CDR1 and CDR2: SGHDT, YYEEEE.

The V call is TRBV19, the J call TRBJ2-3, with a possible D match to TRBD2 (6 bases). Trimming shortened V by 6 bases and J by 5 bases, and 15 bases separated the two germline ends. Germline V CDR1 and CDR2: LNHDA, SQIVND (reference sequence). The CDR3 spans 14 residues. CDR3 protein: CASRKAGLGDTQYF. In DNA form, the CDR3 reads TGTGCCAGTAGAAAAGCGGGCTTGGGAGATACGCAGTATTTT.

The sample holds one count of this clone. V usage is TRBV2 and J usage is TRBJ1-5, with 7 bases matching TRBD1. The CDR3 extends over 14 amino acids. Germline V gene data show CDR1 as SNHLY and CDR2 as FYNNEI. V was pared by 6 bases and J by 2 bases, with 4 bases of the junction left unmatched. As DNA, the CDR3 is TGTGCCAGCAGCGTGGGACAGCGCAATCAGCCCCAGCATTTT. Protein product: CASSVGQRNQPQHF.

V usage is TRBV28 and J usage is TRBJ1-2, with 9 positions matching TRBD1. The germline V gene encodes CDR1 MDHEN and CDR2 SYDVKM. This CDR3 comprises 15 residues. V lost 3 bases and J lost 4; bases outside the gene matches: 6. The CDR3 sequence: CASSFPGQGFYGYTF. The CDR3 DNA reads as TGTGCCAGCAGTTTTCCGGGACAGGGTTTCTATGGCTACACCTTC.